The clone carrying this T cell receptor beta chain came up many times. Its matching antigen is unknown. Quantitative molecular-barcoded 5'-RACE generated the TCR beta libraries. TCRdb ran MiXCR on the 5' RACE reads and lists one entry per CDR3 protein. The data contain about 140,000 distinct CDR3 sequences, approximately 9.2% of them singletons. The record originates from a study of CD8 T cells in ankylosing spondylitis. Study-level results: Blood of patients with ankylosing spondylitis appeared to be characterized by a TCR beta motif of several highly homologous variants. Disease-linked clones bore a CD8+ phenotype and were relatively rare in peripheral blood.

This TCR was recovered from a male donor with ankylosing spondylitis. Material: synovial fluid, either unsorted or a sorted T cell fraction (not recorded which).

The CDR3 spells CAISERSGTSGSNEQFF. The CDR3 nucleotides are TGTGCCATCAGTGAGCGAAGTGGGACTAGCGGGAGTAATGAGCAGTTCTTC. This sequence joins TRBV10-3 and TRBJ2-1; 14 bases agree with TRBD2. The CDR3 is 17 amino acids. Germline lookup yields CDR1 ENHRY and CDR2 SYGVKD. V lost 2 bases, J lost 7 bases, and 7 bases stayed unmatched.